This T cell receptor (beta chain) was sequenced in a study of OX40 agonist ivuxolimab in advanced cancers. This clone showed up just a few times. CDR3 length: 17 amino acids. The germline CDR1 and CDR2 sequences are SGHRS and YFSETQ. The J segment lost 4 bases and the V segment lost 3 bases, leaving 14 bases of the junction unmatched. Sequenced by immunoSEQ multiplex PCR; TCRdb stores in-frame clones only, minus some. The table has about 58,000 clones, about 89% seen once. This chain uses TRBV5-1 with TRBJ1-2; 8 nucleotides line up with TRBD1. The sequence was collected from an adult with an advanced solid tumor such as melanoma, head and neck, liver or kidney cancer. The sample was CD4+ or CD8+ T cells sorted from blood, taken in a trial of the OX40 agonist ivuxolimab. This chain's CDR3 is CASSSRDRNPRGYGYTF. CDR3 in DNA: TGCGCCAGCAGCTCCCGGGACAGGAACCCGCGCGGCTATGGCTACACCTTC.